The 2 T cell receptor beta chains listed next were all sequenced from one sample in a study of blood T cell repertoires in COVID-19. The protocol was immunoSEQ multiplex PCR, while the TCRdb copy is restricted to in-frame clones and leaves out a portion. The sample has roughly 250,000 clones; 80% to 85% are singletons. Sequencing used peripheral blood. The source is a man aged 45-60 years with active or convalescent COVID-19.

The chain carries TRBV15 and TRBJ2-2; tentative D call: TRBD1 (5 bases). With 4 bases removed from V and 6 bases from J, the gap between germline ends came to 12 bases. This CDR3 region has 14 residues. Germline values: CDR1 LNHNV, CDR2 YYDKDF (reference sequence). The CDR3 sequence: CATSIGAQPGELFF. The CDR3 nucleotides read TGTGCCACCAGCATTGGGGCCCAACCCGGGGAGCTGTTTTTT.

This chain links TRBV6-2 or TRBV6-3 with TRBJ1-1; D unclear. Germline CDR1 reads MNHEY; CDR2 reads SVGEGT. The CDR3 runs 13 residues. Deletions cut 2 bases from V and 4 bases from J, with 8 bases between. CDR3 sequence (DNA): TGTGCCAGCAGTTACGACTCAATCACTGAAGCTTTCTTT. This encodes CASSYDSITEAFF.